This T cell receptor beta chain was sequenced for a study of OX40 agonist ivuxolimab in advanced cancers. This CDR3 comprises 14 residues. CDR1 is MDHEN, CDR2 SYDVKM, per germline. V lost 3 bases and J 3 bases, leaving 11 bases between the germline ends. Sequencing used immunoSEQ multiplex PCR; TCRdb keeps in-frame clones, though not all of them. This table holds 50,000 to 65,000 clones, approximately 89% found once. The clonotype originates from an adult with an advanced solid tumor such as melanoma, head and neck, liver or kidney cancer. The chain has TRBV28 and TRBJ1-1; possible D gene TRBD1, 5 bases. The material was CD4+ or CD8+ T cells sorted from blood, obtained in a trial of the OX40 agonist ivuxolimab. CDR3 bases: TGTGCCAGCAGTTTTGGCAGGGCATACACTGAAGCTTTCTTT. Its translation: CASSFGRAYTEAFF.